A few counts support the clone carrying this T cell receptor (beta chain). This record belongs to a study of T cells in Graves' hyperthyroidism and ophthalmopathy. From RNA transcripts, TCR beta CDR3 regions were amplified. The study used the HTBI primer set for a first-round RT-PCR of the TCR CDR3. Using its own MiXCR run on the multiplex PCR reads, TCRdb lists one record per CDR3 protein. Here the sample spans 620,000 or so distinct CDR3 sequences, about 14% being singletons. Among ophthalmopathy patients, the Clinical Activity Score reached at least 3, the NOSPECS grade reached at least 4, and duration remained under 3 months. Thyroid ultrasound and orbital computed tomography, with clinical symptoms and serum thyroxine and TRAb, informed diagnoses. V shed 0 bases and J shed 5 bases, with 7 bases lying between them. Per germline, CDR1 LNHNV and CDR2 YYDKDF (reference sequence). The CDR3 covers 13 residues.

The sequence was collected from a woman in her 50s with Graves' ophthalmopathy. The sample taken for sequencing was blood. The chain recombines TRBV15 with TRBJ1-2; D unclear. For the CDR3, the DNA is TGTGCCACCAGCAGAGATTCAGGATATGGCTACACCTTC. The encoded protein is CATSRDSGYGYTF.